The 28 T cell receptor beta chains given below trace back to one sample, sequenced in a study of cytomegalovirus exposure and HLA in healthy donors. Data came from immunoSEQ multiplex PCR; TCRdb stores just in-frame clones and leaves some out. The sample records 120,000 or so clones, 88% being singletons. Sequences were obtained from PBMCs. The source is a young man in good health and CMV-seronegative.

This clone came up a few times. The chain joins TRBV9 to TRBJ1-2; weak D call: TRBD1 (6 bases). Germline CDR1 reads SGDLS; CDR2 reads YYNGEE. Trimming cost V 5 bases and J 0 bases, with 11 bases left between them. This CDR3 has 14 amino acids. This CDR3 reads CASSGGTSNYGYTF. CDR3 in DNA: TGTGCCAGCAGTGGGGGCACATCTAACTATGGCTACACCTTC. Combining the CDR3 with reference TRBV9 and TRBJ1-2 gives the whole variable domain DSGVTQTPKHLITATGQRVTLRCSPRSGDLSVYWYQQSLDQGLQFLIQYYNGEERAKGNILERFSAQQFPDLHSELNLSSLELGDSALYFCASSGGTSNYGYTFGSGTRLTVV.

The CDR3 DNA sequence: TGTGCCAGCAGCCCCCTTACTAGCGCCTACGAGCAGTACTTC. It codes for CASSPLTSAYEQYF. The chain carries TRBV9 and TRBJ2-7, with 7 positions matching TRBD2. The germline CDR1 and CDR2 sequences are SGDLS and YYNGEE. CDR3 length equals 14 residues. V lost 4 bases and J lost 2; bases outside the gene matches: 6.

This chain uses TRBV4-1 with TRBJ2-7; TRBD2 agrees at 10 bases. V gave up 3 bases and J gave up 4 bases; unmatched junction bases: 9. The CDR3 extends over 16 amino acids. Germline V gene lookup returns CDR1 MGHRA and CDR2 YSYEKL. CDR3 sequence: CASSQGRTSGKYEQYF. The CDR3 DNA follows: TGCGCCAGCAGCCAGGGTAGGACTAGCGGAAAGTACGAGCAGTACTTC.

The chain links TRBV18 to TRBJ2-5; TRBD1 might be the D (6 bases). Germline lookup yields CDR1 KGHSH and CDR2 LQKENI. This CDR3 is 16 amino acids long. Trimming removed 1 base from V and 5 bases from J, with 17 bases in between. The CDR3 coding sequence is TGTGCCAGCTCACCACAGGCGTCTGGAAGGGGGGAGACCCAGTACTTC. Translating it yields CASSPQASGRGETQYF. The full variable domain, in which reference TRBV18 and TRBJ2-5 provide the parts outside the CDR3, is NAGVMQNPRHLVRRRGQEARLRCSPMKGHSHVYWYRQLPEEGLKFMVYLQKENIIDESGMPKERFSAEFPKEGPSILRIQQVVRGDSAAYFCASSPQASGRGETQYFGPGTRLLVL.

The V and J genes are TRBV7-2 and TRBJ1-6, with a weak D call TRBD1 (5 bases). This CDR3 has 12 amino acids. Germline loops: CDR1 SGHTA, CDR2 FQGNSA. Between the trimmed V and J ends, which lost 5 bases and 10 bases, there was a span of 9 bases. The CDR3 DNA is TGTGCCAGCAGCAACGACAGATCACCCCTCCACTTT. It codes for CASSNDRSPLHF.

The rearrangement joins TRBV9 to TRBJ2-7; TRBD2 matches 11 bases. Germline CDR1 reads SGDLS; CDR2 reads YYNGEE. The CDR3 loop spans 17 amino acids. With 2 bases clipped from V and 3 bases from J, the junction kept 10 bases outside the gene matches. The CDR3 nucleotides read TGTGCCAGCAGCGTCAGGCCCGGGACTAGCGGAATCTACGAGCAGTACTTC. Residues: CASSVRPGTSGIYEQYF.

The rearrangement joins TRBV5-1 to TRBJ2-7; tentatively, D is TRBD1 (5 bases). Trimming pared 4 bases from V and 1 base from J, leaving 12 bases between. This CDR3 comprises 14 residues. Germline V CDR1 and CDR2: SGHRS, YFSETQ. DNA for the CDR3: TGCGCCAGCAGCCCGATGACAGATTCCTACGAGCAGTACTTC. This sequence encodes CASSPMTDSYEQYF.

Concerning this clone itself: This specimen includes other DNA sequences encoding the same CDR3. The chain is built from TRBV14 and TRBJ2-1; 10 bases align to TRBD2. CDR1 SGHDN and CDR2 FVKESK come from the germline V gene. This CDR3 is 15 amino acids long. With V trimmed by 0 bases and J by 4 bases, 0 bases remained unmatched. The CDR3 DNA follows: TGTGCCAGCAGCCAAGAAGCGGGAGGGTACAATGAGCAGTTCTTC. Protein product: CASSQEAGGYNEQFF.

The chain employs TRBV5-6 and TRBJ1-5, with 7 bases lining up with TRBD1. The junction had 13 bases not matched to a gene; V was cut back by 0 bases and J by 7 bases. Germline CDR1 reads SGHDT; CDR2 reads YYEEEE. The CDR3 sequence is 17 residues long. CDR3 residues: CASSLVGQKASGQPQHF. The CDR3 DNA sequence: TGTGCCAGCAGCTTGGTGGGACAGAAGGCCTCGGGGCAGCCCCAGCATTTT. Combining the CDR3 with reference TRBV5-6 and TRBJ1-5 gives the whole variable domain DAGVTQSPTHLIKTRGQQVTLRCSPKSGHDTVSWYQQALGQGPQFIFQYYEEEERQRGNFPDRFSGHQFPNYSSELNVNALLLGDSALYLCASSLVGQKASGQPQHFGDGTRLSIL.

The gene calls are TRBV11-3 and TRBJ2-1; the match to TRBD2 covers 9 bases. The CDR3 has 16 amino acids. Looked up from germline, CDR1 is SGHNT and CDR2 is YENEEA. J lost 6 bases, V lost 0 bases, and 6 bases had no gene match. CDR3 residues: CASSLEGGRDINEQFF. In nucleotides, the CDR3 is TGTGCCAGCAGCTTAGAGGGCGGGAGGGACATCAATGAGCAGTTCTTC.

This sequence joins TRBV7-9 and TRBJ2-3, with TRBD2 matching over 10 bases. The CDR3 has 17 amino acids. Germline CDR1 SEHNR, CDR2 FQNEAQ (reference sequence). V lost 5 bases, J lost 2 bases, and 10 bases stayed unmatched. The CDR3 here is CASSGSGTSAYTDTQYF. As DNA, the CDR3 is TGTGCCAGCAGCGGCTCCGGGACTAGCGCATACACAGATACGCAGTATTTT.

The genes are TRBV19 and TRBJ2-7; a possible D gene is TRBD2 (5 bases). V dropped 5 bases and J dropped 2 bases, with 13 bases sitting between them. CDR1 and CDR2 from the germline V gene are LNHDA and SQIVND (reference sequence). CDR3 length equals 14 residues. The chain's CDR3 is CASSSRGSAYEQYF. The DNA for the CDR3 is TGTGCCAGTAGTTCACGGGGTTCGGCCTACGAGCAGTACTTC. Variable domain in full (rest from reference TRBV19 and TRBJ2-7): DGGITQSPKYLFRKEGQNVTLSCEQNLNHDAMYWYRQDPGQGLRLIYYSQIVNDFQKGDIAEGYSVSREKKESFPLTVTSAQKNPTAFYLCASSSRGSAYEQYFGPGTRLTVT.

This rearrangement joins TRBV5-4 to TRBJ1-2; D gene uncertain. The CDR3 is 13 residues long. Trimming cost V 0 bases and J 7 bases, with 10 bases left between them. Germline loops: CDR1 SGHNT, CDR2 YYREEE (reference sequence). CDR3 DNA sequence: TGTGCCAGCAGCTTGGGGGCAGTTTCTGGCTACACCTTC. Translating gives CASSLGAVSGYTF. Full variable domain (rest looked up from reference TRBV5-4 and TRBJ1-2): ETGVTQSPTHLIKTRGQQVTLRCSSQSGHNTVSWYQQALGQGPQFIFQYYREEENGRGNFPPRFSGLQFPNYSSELNVNALELDDSALYLCASSLGAVSGYTFGSGTRLTVV.

The chain employs TRBV9 and TRBJ2-7; maybe TRBD1 (5 bases). The germline gives CDR1 SGDLS, CDR2 YYNGEE. Trimming pared 0 bases from V and 7 bases from J, leaving 17 bases between. CDR3 size: 15 residues. The CDR3 region is CASSVVEGVSAEQYF. The CDR3 nucleotides are TGTGCCAGCAGCGTAGTGGAAGGGGTGTCCGCAGAGCAGTACTTC.

The chain joins TRBV15 to TRBJ2-3; unclear D gene. Germline V CDR1 and CDR2: LNHNV, YYDKDF (reference sequence). This CDR3 has 16 amino acids. V lost 4 bases and J lost 6, with 20 bases in between. The CDR3 coding sequence is TGTGCCACCAGCACGGTGGCGACACGACGACGGGATACGCAGTATTTT. It translates to CATSTVATRRRDTQYF.

V is TRBV7-6 and J is TRBJ2-7, with 14 bases identical to TRBD2. V was clipped by 5 bases and J by 7 bases; unmatched bases: 10. Germline V gives CDR1 SGHVS, CDR2 FNYEAQ. This CDR3 is built from 16 residues. CDR3 loop: CASSQETSGRAGEQYF. The CDR3 DNA follows: TGTGCCAGCAGCCAAGAGACTAGCGGGAGGGCCGGAGAGCAGTACTTC.

The rearrangement uses TRBV5-4 and TRBJ2-7; D is unresolved. There are 14 residues in the CDR3. The ends were cut back, 4 bases at V and 4 bases at J, with 15 bases in the middle. CDR1 and CDR2 (germline): SGHNT, YYREEE (reference sequence). CDR3 in DNA: TGTGCCAGCAGCGGAGACTCCTTCAAGTACGAGCAGTACTTC. This encodes CASSGDSFKYEQYF. The variable domain in full, completed from reference TRBV5-4 and TRBJ2-7, reads ETGVTQSPTHLIKTRGQQVTLRCSSQSGHNTVSWYQQALGQGPQFIFQYYREEENGRGNFPPRFSGLQFPNYSSELNVNALELDDSALYLCASSGDSFKYEQYFGPGTRLTVT.

The DNA of the CDR3 is TGTGCCTGGAGTCTTGAGGGACTAGCGGGAGGGTCCTCCTACAATGAGCAGTTCTTC. Its translation is CAWSLEGLAGGSSYNEQFF. This chain connects TRBV30 to TRBJ2-1, with TRBD2 matching over 16 bases. CDR1 is GTSNPN and CDR2 is SVGIG in the germline V gene (reference sequence). CDR3 length: 19 residues. J gave up 0 bases and V 2 bases, and 7 bases lay outside the gene matches.

The V gene is TRBV29-1, the J gene TRBJ1-1; 10 positions match TRBD1. This CDR3 spans 13 amino acids. The germline V gene encodes CDR1 SQVTM and CDR2 ANQGSEA. With V trimmed by 5 bases and J by 7 bases, 7 bases remained unmatched. CDR3 sequence (DNA): TGCAGCGTTTTGACAGGGGGCCTCGGTGAAGCTTTCTTT. Its translation is CSVLTGGLGEAFF.

The chain has TRBV10-3 and TRBJ2-3, with 11 bases fitting TRBD2. CDR3 size: 15 residues. Germline V CDR1 and CDR2: ENHRY, SYGVKD. V was clipped by 9 bases and J by 1 base; unmatched bases: 6. Here the CDR3 DNA reads TGTGCCATACAACTTAGCGGGGGGGGCACAGATACGCAGTATTTT. Protein product: CAIQLSGGGTDTQYF.

The chain has TRBV4-3 and TRBJ1-1, with TRBD1 matching over 10 bases. The V gene's germline CDR1 is LGHNA and CDR2 YSLEER. CDR3 length equals 18 residues. J gave up 1 base and V 0 bases, and 8 bases lay outside the gene matches. The DNA for the CDR3 is TGCGCCAGCAGCCAAGATGTAGGGACAGGGGTCCCGAACACTGAAGCTTTCTTT. It codes for CASSQDVGTGVPNTEAFF.

V is TRBV20-1 and J is TRBJ2-7, with a weak D call TRBD1 (5 bases). Per germline, CDR1 DFQATT and CDR2 SNEGSKA (reference sequence). Trimming stripped 3 bases from V and 6 bases from J, with 9 bases between. The CDR3 is 11 amino acids. The DNA of the CDR3 is TGCAGTGCTAGGGTGGACACCGAGCAGTACTTC. This translates into CSARVDTEQYF.

The chain employs TRBV27 and TRBJ1-2, with TRBD1 as a possible D gene (5 bases). CDR1 and CDR2 (germline): MNHEY, SMNVEV (reference sequence). The CDR3 totals 14 residues. Trimming cost V 5 bases and J 4 bases, with 14 bases left between them. This chain's CDR3 is CASSTSGRGYGYTF. As DNA, the CDR3 is TGTGCCAGCAGTACGTCAGGGAGGGGCTATGGCTACACCTTC.

The J gene is TRBJ1-1, the V gene TRBV10-1; D gene unclear. The CDR3 runs to 15 residues. Looked up from germline, CDR1 is WNHNN and CDR2 is SYGVQD (reference sequence). V lost 1 base and J 1 base, leaving 10 bases between the germline ends. The CDR3 loop reads CASSEYSAGNTEAFF. The CDR3, as DNA: TGCGCCAGCAGTGAGTATTCCGCCGGGAACACTGAAGCTTTCTTT.

Of note for this clone: Other DNA sequences in this specimen translate into the identical CDR3. V usage is TRBV30 and J usage is TRBJ2-1, with 8 bases fitting TRBD1. Germline trimming cut 1 base from V and 0 bases from J; bases unmatched to any gene: 2. The CDR3 spans 15 residues. CDR1 is GTSNPN, CDR2 SVGIG, per germline (reference sequence). The CDR3 sequence is CAWSAGQGSYNEQFF. Here the CDR3 DNA reads TGTGCCTGGAGTGCTGGACAGGGCTCCTACAATGAGCAGTTCTTC.

This clone was seen a few times. The CDR3 DNA reads TGTGCCAGCAGAGTCCAGGGGAATCAGCCCCAGCATTTT. It yields the protein CASRVQGNQPQHF. This chain joins TRBV6-1 and TRBJ1-5; D might be TRBD1 (6 bases). Germline CDR1 reads MNHNS; CDR2 reads SASEGT. V was shortened by 6 bases and J by 4 bases, with 10 bases between the two germline ends. The CDR3 runs to 13 residues.

This clone showed up just once. V is TRBV19 and J is TRBJ2-2; 11 bases line up with TRBD2. The CDR3 loop spans 16 amino acids. CDR1 LNHDA and CDR2 SQIVND come from the germline V gene (reference sequence). After removal of 6 bases from V and 6 bases from J, the junction contained 9 bases not matched to a gene. In DNA, the CDR3 is TGTGCCAGTAGGTGGGGGACTAGCGGAATTTCCGGGGAGCTGTTTTTT. Residues: CASRWGTSGISGELFF.

This clone was seen only once. The rearrangement joins TRBV9 to TRBJ2-1; 8 positions agree with TRBD2. Unmatched junction bases numbered 6, after V lost 4 bases and J lost 6 bases. The germline V gene encodes CDR1 SGDLS and CDR2 YYNGEE. CDR3 length equals 14 residues. The CDR3 is CASSPNAGGNEQFF. The CDR3 DNA reads as TGTGCCAGCAGCCCTAACGCGGGGGGCAATGAGCAGTTCTTC. Based on the CDR3 plus reference TRBV9 and TRBJ2-1, the full variable domain is DSGVTQTPKHLITATGQRVTLRCSPRSGDLSVYWYQQSLDQGLQFLIQYYNGEERAKGNILERFSAQQFPDLHSELNLSSLELGDSALYFCASSPNAGGNEQFFGPGTRLTVL.